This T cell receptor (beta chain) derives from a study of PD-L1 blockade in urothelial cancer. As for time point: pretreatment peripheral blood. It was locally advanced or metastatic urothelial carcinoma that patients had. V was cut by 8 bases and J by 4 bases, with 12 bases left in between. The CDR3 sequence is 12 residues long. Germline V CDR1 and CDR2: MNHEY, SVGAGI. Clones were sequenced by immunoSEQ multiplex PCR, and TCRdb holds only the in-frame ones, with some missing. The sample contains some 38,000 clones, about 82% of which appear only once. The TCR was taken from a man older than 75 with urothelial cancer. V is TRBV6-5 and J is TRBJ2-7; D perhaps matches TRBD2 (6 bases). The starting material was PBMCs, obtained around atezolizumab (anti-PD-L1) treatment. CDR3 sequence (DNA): TGTGCCAGCGGGACGACTAGGTACGAGCAGTACTTC. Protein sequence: CASGTTRYEQYF.